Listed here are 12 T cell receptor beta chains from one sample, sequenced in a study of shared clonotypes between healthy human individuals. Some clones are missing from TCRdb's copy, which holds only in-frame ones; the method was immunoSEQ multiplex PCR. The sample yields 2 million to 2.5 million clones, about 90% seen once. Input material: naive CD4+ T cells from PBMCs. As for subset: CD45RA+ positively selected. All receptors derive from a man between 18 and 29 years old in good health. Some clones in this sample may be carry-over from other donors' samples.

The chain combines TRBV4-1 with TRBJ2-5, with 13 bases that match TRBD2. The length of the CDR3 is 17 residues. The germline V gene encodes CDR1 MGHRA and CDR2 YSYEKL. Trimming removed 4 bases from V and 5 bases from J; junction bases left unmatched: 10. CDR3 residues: CASSRQLTSGRSETQYF. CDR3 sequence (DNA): TGCGCCAGCAGCCGACAACTGACTAGCGGGAGGTCTGAGACCCAGTACTTC.

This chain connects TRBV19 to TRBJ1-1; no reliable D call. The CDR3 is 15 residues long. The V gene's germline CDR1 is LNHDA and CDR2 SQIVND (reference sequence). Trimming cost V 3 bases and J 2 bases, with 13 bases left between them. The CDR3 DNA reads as TGTGCCAGTAGTATCCCTGGTAAAGTTAACACTGAAGCTTTCTTT. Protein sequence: CASSIPGKVNTEAFF.

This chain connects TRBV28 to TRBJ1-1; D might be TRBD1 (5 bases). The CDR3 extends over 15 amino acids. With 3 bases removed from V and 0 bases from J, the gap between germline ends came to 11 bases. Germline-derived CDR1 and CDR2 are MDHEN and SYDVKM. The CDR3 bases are TGTGCCAGCAGTTTCGGCGGGGGTATGAACACTGAAGCTTTCTTT. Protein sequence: CASSFGGGMNTEAFF.

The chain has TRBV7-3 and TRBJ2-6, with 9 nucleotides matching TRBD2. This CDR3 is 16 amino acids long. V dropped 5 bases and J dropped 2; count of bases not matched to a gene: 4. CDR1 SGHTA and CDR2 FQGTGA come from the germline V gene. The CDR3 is CASSPRGGAGANVLTF. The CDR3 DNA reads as TGTGCCAGCAGCCCCCGCGGGGGGGCTGGGGCCAACGTCCTGACTTTC.

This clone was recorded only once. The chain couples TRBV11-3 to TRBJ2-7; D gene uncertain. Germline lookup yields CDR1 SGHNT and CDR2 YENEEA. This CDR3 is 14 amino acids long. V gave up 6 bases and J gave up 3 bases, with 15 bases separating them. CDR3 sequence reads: CASSFNRVNYEQYF. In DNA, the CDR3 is TGTGCCAGCAGTTTCAATAGGGTGAACTACGAGCAGTACTTC.

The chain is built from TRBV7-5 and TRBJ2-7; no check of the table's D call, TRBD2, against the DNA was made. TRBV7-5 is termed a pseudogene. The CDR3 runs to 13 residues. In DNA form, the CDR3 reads TGTGCCATACTAGCGGGAGGGCCGTGCGAGCAGTACTTC. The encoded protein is CAILAGGPCEQYF.

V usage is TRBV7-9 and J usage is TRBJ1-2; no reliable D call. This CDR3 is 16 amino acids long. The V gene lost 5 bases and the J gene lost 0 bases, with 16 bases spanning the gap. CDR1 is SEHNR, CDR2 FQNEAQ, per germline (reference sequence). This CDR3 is CASSPRTLTTNYGYTF. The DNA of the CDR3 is TGTGCCAGCAGCCCAAGGACCCTTACCACTAACTATGGCTACACCTTC.

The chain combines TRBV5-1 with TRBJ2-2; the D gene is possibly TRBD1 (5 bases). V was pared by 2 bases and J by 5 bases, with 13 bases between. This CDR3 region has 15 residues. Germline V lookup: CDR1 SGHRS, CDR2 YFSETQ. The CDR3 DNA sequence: TGCGCCAGCAGCTTTTCAGGGTTTGGGACCGGGGAGCTGTTTTTT. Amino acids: CASSFSGFGTGELFF. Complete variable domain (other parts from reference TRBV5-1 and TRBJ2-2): KAGVTQTPRYLIKTRGQQVTLSCSPISGHRSVSWYQQTPGQGLQFLFEYFSETQRNKGNFPGRFSGRQFSNSRSEMNVSTLELGDSALYLCASSFSGFGTGELFFGEGSRLTVL.

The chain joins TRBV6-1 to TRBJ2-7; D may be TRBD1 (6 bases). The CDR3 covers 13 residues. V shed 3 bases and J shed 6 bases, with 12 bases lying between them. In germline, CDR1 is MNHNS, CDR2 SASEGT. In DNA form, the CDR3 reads TGTGCCAGCAGTGACACAGGGTTAAGCGAGCAGTACTTC. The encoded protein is CASSDTGLSEQYF.

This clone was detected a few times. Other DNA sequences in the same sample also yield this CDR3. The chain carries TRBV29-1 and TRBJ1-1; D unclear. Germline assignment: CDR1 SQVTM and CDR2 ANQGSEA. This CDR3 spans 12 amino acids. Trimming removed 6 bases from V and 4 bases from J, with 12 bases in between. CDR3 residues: CSVAGFVTEAFF. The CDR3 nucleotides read TGCAGCGTCGCCGGATTTGTCACTGAAGCTTTCTTT. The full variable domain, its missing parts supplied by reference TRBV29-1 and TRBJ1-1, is SAVISQKPSRDICQRGTSLTIQCQVDSQVTMMFWYRQQPGQSLTLIATANQGSEATYESGFVIDKFPISRPNLTFSTLTVSNMSPEDSSIYLCSVAGFVTEAFFGQGTRLTVV.

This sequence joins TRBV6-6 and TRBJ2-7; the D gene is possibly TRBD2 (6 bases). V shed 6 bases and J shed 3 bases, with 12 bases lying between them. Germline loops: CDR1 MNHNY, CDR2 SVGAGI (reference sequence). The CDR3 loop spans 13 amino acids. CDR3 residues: CASRAPGVYEQYF. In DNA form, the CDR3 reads TGTGCCAGCAGGGCCCCGGGGGTCTACGAGCAGTACTTC.

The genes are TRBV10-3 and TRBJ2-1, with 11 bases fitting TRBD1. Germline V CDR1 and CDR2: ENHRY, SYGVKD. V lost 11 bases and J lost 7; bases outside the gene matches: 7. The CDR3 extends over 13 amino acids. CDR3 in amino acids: CAPGQGAQNEQFF. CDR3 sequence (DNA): TGTGCCCCCGGACAGGGGGCGCAAAATGAGCAGTTCTTC.